The present entry profiles one T cell receptor beta chain with its context. Its antigen remains unknown. TCRdb reprocessed the reads with MiXCR, giving one entry per CDR3 protein. The table lists some 25,000 distinct CDR3 sequences, 55% to 80% of them singletons. V lost 4 bases and J lost 8, with 10 bases in between. Germline V lookup: CDR1 SGHTS, CDR2 YDEGEE. This CDR3 is built from 13 residues. The sample is drawn from a study of type 1 regulatory T cells. The receptor's source is a human donor in good health. The material sequenced was cultured T cells, either the whole culture or a sorted T cell fraction (not recorded which). Subset of the sample: Tr1-enriched cell product generated in vitro against host alloantigens. The chain recombines TRBV5-8 with TRBJ2-6; the D is unclear. The CDR3 DNA reads TGTGCCAGCAGCAAGAAGGTCCCCAACGTCCTGACTTTC. This codes for CASSKKVPNVLTF. Complete variable domain (other parts from reference TRBV5-8 and TRBJ2-6): EAGVTQSPTHLIKTRGQQATLRCSPISGHTSVYWYQQALGLGLQFLLWYDEGEERNRGNFPPRFSGRQFPNYSSELNVNALELEDSALYLCASSKKVPNVLTFGAGSRLTVL.